This T cell receptor (beta chain) was identified during a study of identical twins. This clonotype was detected a few times. The ends were cut back, 6 bases at V and 2 bases at J, with 14 bases in the middle. This CDR3 has 15 amino acids. TCRdb processed the 5' RACE reads anew with MiXCR; each CDR3 protein has one entry. The repertoire holds 500,000 or so distinct CDR3 sequences, roughly a fifth seen once, with 0.75% to 0.95% in the top ten. These data also featured in a second study, about T cells expressing NK-cell markers.

The material sequenced was CD4+ T cells sorted from blood. The receptor's source is a woman between 18 and 29 years old in good health. The chain carries TRBV12-3 or TRBV12-4 and TRBJ1-5, with D tentatively TRBD1 (5 bases). In nucleotides, the CDR3 is TGTGCCAGCAGACGCCAGGGTTGGGGCAATCAGCCCCAGCATTTT. This encodes CASRRQGWGNQPQHF.